This T cell receptor beta chain stems from a study of T cells in Graves' hyperthyroidism and ophthalmopathy. RNA transcripts served as the template for amplifying TCR beta CDR3 regions. HTBI primers were employed in a first-round RT-PCR of the TCR CDR3. Via MiXCR, TCRdb re-called the multiplex PCR reads, giving one row per CDR3 protein. The sample lists a few hundred thousand distinct CDR3 sequences; approximately 16% were seen once. This CDR3 is 13 amino acids long. Germline V CDR1 and CDR2: LGHDT, YNNKEL (reference sequence). V was pared by 1 base and J by 7 bases, with 11 bases between. General study points: Blood also contained most expanded thyroid clonotypes above 0.001. Ophthalmopathy prediction by the model preceded onset by a median roughly 6 months.

This clonotype was found many times. Its specificity is unknown. Reasons for excluding patients were uncontrolled infection, other autoimmune disease, pregnancy or lactation. Diagnoses were established using clinical symptoms, serum thyroxine and TRAb, thyroid ultrasound and orbital computed tomography. The receptor was derived from a man in his forties with Graves' hyperthyroidism. The genes are TRBV3-1 and TRBJ2-7, with D unclear. Sequences were obtained from blood. CDR3 nucleotides: TGTGCCAGCAGCCAAGTTCTGGAAGGGGAGCAGTACTTC. Amino acids: CASSQVLEGEQYF.